These 23 T cell receptor beta chains were all obtained from the same sample, sequenced in a study of response to subunit inactivated influenza vaccine. MiXCR, run by TCRdb on the RT-PCR reads, gives a single entry per CDR3 protein. Among about 500,000 distinct CDR3 sequences listed, about 15% were seen once. Source: CD4+ T cells sorted from PBMCs, taken around 25 months after vaccination. These TCRs come from a man in his fifties or sixties who received an inactivated influenza vaccine.

This clonotype was observed once. Germline is not matched at one junction end, which may reflect a read error. The gene calls are TRBV4-1 and TRBJ1-3; 8 nucleotides line up with TRBD1. CDR1 and CDR2 (germline): MGHRA, YSYEKL. The CDR3 is 16 residues long. CDR3 loop: CASSQRQGPSGNNIYF. Written as DNA, the CDR3 is TGCGCCAGCAGCCAAAGACAGGGGCCCTCTGGAAACAACATATATTTT.

The V call is TRBV18, the J call TRBJ2-1; no reliable D call. This CDR3 region has 14 residues. CDR1 and CDR2 (germline): KGHSH, LQKENI. The germline V and J ends were trimmed by 4 bases and 0 bases, with 7 bases remaining between them. Here the CDR3 reads CASSQSSSYNEQFF. The CDR3 coding sequence is TGTGCCAGCTCACAAAGTAGCTCCTACAATGAGCAGTTCTTC.

This rearrangement joins TRBV7-3 to TRBJ2-1, with 14 bases fitting TRBD2. CDR1 and CDR2 from the germline V gene are SGHTA and FQGTGA. This CDR3 spans 16 amino acids. With V trimmed by 4 bases and J by 8 bases, 7 bases remained unmatched. The CDR3 loop is CASSSGTSGSSDEQFF. CDR3 coding DNA: TGTGCCAGCAGCTCTGGGACTAGCGGGAGTAGTGATGAGCAGTTCTTC.

The CDR3 nucleotides are TGCGCCAGCAGCCCCGTACTCACGAGTGGCGAGCAGTACTTC. Its protein is CASSPVLTSGEQYF. The chain recombines TRBV5-1 with TRBJ2-7; D is unclear. Germline assignment: CDR1 SGHRS and CDR2 YFSETQ. There are 14 residues in the CDR3. V was shortened by 4 bases and J by 6 bases, with 17 bases between the two germline ends.

This clonotype has more than one count but fewer than ten. The gene calls are TRBV15 and TRBJ2-7, with D perhaps matching TRBD2 (5 bases). Germline assignment: CDR1 LNHNV and CDR2 YYDKDF (reference sequence). CDR3 size: 17 residues. Trimming shortened V by 5 bases and J by 1 base, and 21 bases separated the two germline ends. The CDR3 here is CATSVDFSVAGSYEQYF. DNA for the CDR3: TGTGCCACCAGCGTAGATTTTTCCGTGGCGGGTTCCTACGAGCAGTACTTC.

This clonotype appeared many times. The rearrangement joins TRBV7-9 to TRBJ2-7; D unresolved. CDR1 and CDR2 from the germline V gene are SEHNR and FQNEAQ (reference sequence). The CDR3 is 12 amino acids. Trimming took off 2 bases at V and 5 bases at J, with 7 bases between the two ends. CDR3 bases: TGTGCCAGCAGCTTAAGTCAGGACGAGCAGTACTTC. Encoded protein: CASSLSQDEQYF.

This chain joins TRBV20-1 and TRBJ2-3; 7 bases agree with TRBD2. The V and J ends lost 5 bases and 0 bases, in that order; junction bases with no gene match: 8. The CDR3 has 15 amino acids. The germline V gene encodes CDR1 DFQATT and CDR2 SNEGSKA (reference sequence). CDR3 amino acids: CSAVSGTTSTDTQYF. CDR3 nucleotides: TGCAGTGCTGTAAGCGGGACCACTAGCACAGATACGCAGTATTTT.

This clonotype occurred a few times. V usage is TRBV18 and J usage is TRBJ2-1; D is unresolved. The germline gives CDR1 KGHSH, CDR2 LQKENI. The CDR3 has 14 amino acids. V shed 3 bases and J shed 1 base, with 7 bases lying between them. The CDR3 sequence is CASSPRLSYNEQFF. Written as DNA, the CDR3 is TGTGCCAGCTCACCGCGGCTGTCCTACAATGAGCAGTTCTTC.

This clonotype has just a few counts. The chain recombines TRBV3-1 with TRBJ2-7; D unresolved. The CDR3 length is 13 residues. Trimming left V 3 bases short and J 9 bases short, with 15 bases between. Germline V gene sequence: CDR1 LGHDT, CDR2 YNNKEL (reference sequence). In nucleotides, the CDR3 is TGTGCCAGCAGCCAGACGGACCGAGCCCCGCAGTACTTC. This encodes CASSQTDRAPQYF.

Here the CDR3 DNA reads TGTGCCATCAGTGAGGGTGACAGGGGGAGTCAGCCCCAGCATTTT. Its translation is CAISEGDRGSQPQHF. The chain is built from TRBV10-3 and TRBJ1-5, with TRBD1 identical over 9 bases. The CDR3 is 15 amino acids. With 2 bases clipped from V and 6 bases from J, the junction kept 5 bases outside the gene matches. Germline CDR1 ENHRY, CDR2 SYGVKD.

The V gene is TRBV20-1, the J gene TRBJ2-3; D possibly corresponds to TRBD2 (7 bases). V shed 6 bases and J shed 2 bases, with 15 bases lying between them. CDR3 size: 14 residues. CDR1 is DFQATT, CDR2 SNEGSKA, per germline (reference sequence). The DNA of the CDR3 is TGCAGTGCGTCACGGGGGGCCCTCACAGATACGCAGTATTTT. It is translated as CSASRGALTDTQYF.

This clonotype has at least ten counts. DNA for the CDR3: TGCAGCGTTGAAGAAGGTGTTAGCGGGGGGGCAGGGGCGCAGTATTTT. Amino acid sequence: CSVEEGVSGGAGAQYF. This chain uses TRBV29-1 with TRBJ2-3; TRBD2 matches 11 bases. The V gene's germline CDR1 is SQVTM and CDR2 ANQGSEA. V lost 0 bases to trimming and J lost 10 bases; unmatched junction nucleotides: 12. This CDR3 region has 16 residues.

The rearrangement links TRBV5-1 to TRBJ2-5; 9 bases are a match to TRBD1. Trimming at V came to 4 bases and at J to 0 bases, leaving 1 base not matched to a gene. The V gene's germline CDR1 is SGHRS and CDR2 YFSETQ. The CDR3 length is 14 residues. Here the CDR3 reads CASSGTGYQETQYF. Here the CDR3 DNA reads TGCGCCAGCAGCGGGACAGGGTACCAAGAGACCCAGTACTTC.

This clonotype has just a few counts. This chain joins TRBV5-5 and TRBJ2-7, with no clear D. CDR3 length: 14 residues. V dropped 6 bases and J dropped 1 base, with 14 bases sitting between them. Germline values: CDR1 SGHKS, CDR2 YYEKEE (reference sequence). Here the CDR3 DNA reads TGTGCCAGCATGGTGAGGTCAGGATCCTACGAGCAGTACTTC. Amino acids: CASMVRSGSYEQYF. Full variable domain (outside the CDR3, taken from reference TRBV5-5 and TRBJ2-7): DAGVTQSPTHLIKTRGQQVTLRCSPISGHKSVSWYQQVLGQGPQFIFQYYEKEERGRGNFPDRFSARQFPNYSSELNVNALLLGDSALYLCASMVRSGSYEQYFGPGTRLTVT.

This clonotype has just a few counts. This chain uses TRBV5-1 with TRBJ2-3, with TRBD2 matching 12 bases. V was clipped by 0 bases and J by 5 bases; unmatched bases: 16. The CDR3 is made up of 20 amino acids. Germline V gene data show CDR1 as SGHRS and CDR2 as YFSETQ. The CDR3 DNA sequence: TGCGCCAGCAGCTTGGCCGTACTAGCGGGGGGTCTCACTTCCTTAGATACGCAGTATTTT. Its protein is CASSLAVLAGGLTSLDTQYF.

This clonotype was seen ten or more times. This chain joins TRBV2 and TRBJ2-1; 9 bases match TRBD2. The germline V gene encodes CDR1 SNHLY and CDR2 FYNNEI. After removal of 7 bases from V and 9 bases from J, the junction contained 10 bases not matched to a gene. CDR3 size: 14 residues. The CDR3 protein is CASTSGLAMSEQFF. CDR3 coding DNA: TGTGCCAGCACATCCGGACTAGCGATGAGTGAGCAGTTCTTC.

The chain employs TRBV7-2 and TRBJ2-2, with D hard to call. The ends were cut back, 5 bases at V and 7 bases at J, with 11 bases in the middle. In germline, CDR1 is SGHTA, CDR2 FQGNSA. The CDR3 totals 13 residues. The CDR3 DNA reads as TGTGCCAGCAGCCAAATGGAACTCGGGGAGCTGTTTTTT. It yields the protein CASSQMELGELFF. The whole variable domain, filled in from reference TRBV7-2 and TRBJ2-2, reads GAGVSQSPSNKVTEKGKDVELRCDPISGHTALYWYRQSLGQGLEFLIYFQGNSAPDKSGLPSDRFSAERTGGSVSTLTIQRTQQEDSAVYLCASSQMELGELFFGEGSRLTVL.

The rearrangement uses TRBV7-3 and TRBJ2-2; no definite D call. The germline V and J ends were trimmed by 2 bases and 7 bases, with 11 bases remaining between them. This CDR3 is built from 14 residues. Germline V lookup: CDR1 SGHTA, CDR2 FQGTGA. The CDR3 protein is CASSLGQNNGELFF. As DNA, the CDR3 is TGTGCCAGCAGCTTAGGCCAGAATAACGGGGAGCTGTTTTTT. Full variable domain (missing parts from reference TRBV7-3 and TRBJ2-2): GAGVSQTPSNKVTEKGKYVELRCDPISGHTALYWYRQSLGQGPEFLIYFQGTGAADDSGLPNDRFFAVRPEGSVSTLKIQRTERGDSAVYLCASSLGQNNGELFFGEGSRLTVL.

The rearrangement links TRBV4-2 to TRBJ2-5; no clear D. V lost 1 base and J lost 0, with 6 bases in between. This CDR3 region has 14 residues. From germline, CDR1 is LGHNA and CDR2 YNFKEQ. The CDR3, as DNA: TGTGCCAGCAGCCAAGCGGCTAACCAAGAGACCCAGTACTTC. Translated, it gives CASSQAANQETQYF.

V gene TRBV18 combines with J gene TRBJ2-5; perhaps TRBD2 as D (6 bases). V gave up 4 bases and J gave up 5 bases, with 14 bases separating them. Germline CDR1 and CDR2: KGHSH and LQKENI. The CDR3 loop spans 14 amino acids. The CDR3 sequence is CASSQPGEAETQYF. As DNA, the CDR3 is TGTGCCAGCTCACAGCCGGGGGAGGCTGAGACCCAGTACTTC.

The chain couples TRBV3-1 to TRBJ1-3; D gene unclear. The CDR3 has 15 residues. Deletions cut 0 bases from V and 4 bases from J, with 10 bases between. The V gene's germline CDR1 is LGHDT and CDR2 YNNKEL (reference sequence). The CDR3 reads CASSQDLAEGNTIYF. The DNA of the CDR3 is TGTGCCAGCAGCCAAGATTTAGCAGAGGGAAACACCATATATTTT.

The chain employs TRBV4-2 and TRBJ1-2, with D tentatively TRBD1 (6 bases). V lost 4 bases, J lost 3 bases, and 18 bases lay in between. The CDR3 consists of 16 residues. The V gene's germline CDR1 is LGHNA and CDR2 YNFKEQ. In DNA, the CDR3 is TGTGCCAGCAGCCTCGGTGGGGGAGGGGGATACTATGGCTACACCTTC. As protein: CASSLGGGGGYYGYTF.

The gene calls are TRBV15 and TRBJ2-7; TRBD2 might be the D (7 bases). Trimming stripped 0 bases from V and 3 bases from J, with 12 bases between. Looked up from germline, CDR1 is LNHNV and CDR2 is YYDKDF (reference sequence). This CDR3 has 15 amino acids. CDR3 residues: CATSRDAGAHYEQYF. The DNA of the CDR3 is TGTGCCACCAGCAGAGACGCGGGGGCCCACTACGAGCAGTACTTC. The variable domain in full, completed from reference TRBV15 and TRBJ2-7, reads DAMVIQNPRYQVTQFGKPVTLSCSQTLNHNVMYWYQQKSSQAPKLLFHYYDKDFNNEADTPDNFQSRRPNTSFCFLDIRSPGLGDTAMYLCATSRDAGAHYEQYFGPGTRLTVT.